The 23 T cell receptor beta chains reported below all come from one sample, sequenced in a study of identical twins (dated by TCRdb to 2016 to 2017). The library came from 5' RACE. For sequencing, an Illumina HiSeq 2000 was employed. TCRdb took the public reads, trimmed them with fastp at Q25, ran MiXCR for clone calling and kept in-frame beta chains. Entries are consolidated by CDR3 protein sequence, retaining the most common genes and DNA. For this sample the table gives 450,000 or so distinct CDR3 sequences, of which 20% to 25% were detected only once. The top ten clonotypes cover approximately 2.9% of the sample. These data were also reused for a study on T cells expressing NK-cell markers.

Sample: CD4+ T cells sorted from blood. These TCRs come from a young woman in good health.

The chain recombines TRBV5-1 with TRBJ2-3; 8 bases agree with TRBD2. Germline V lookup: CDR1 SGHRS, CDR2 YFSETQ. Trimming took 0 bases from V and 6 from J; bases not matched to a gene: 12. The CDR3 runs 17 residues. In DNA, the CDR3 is TGCGCCAGCAGCTTGGGGACTAGCTACAAGGGGTGGGATACGCAGTATTTT. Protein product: CASSLGTSYKGWDTQYF.

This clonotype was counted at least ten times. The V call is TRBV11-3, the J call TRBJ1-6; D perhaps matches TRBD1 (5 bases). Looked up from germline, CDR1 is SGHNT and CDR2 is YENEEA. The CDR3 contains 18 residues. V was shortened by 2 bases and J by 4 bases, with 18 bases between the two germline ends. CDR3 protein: CASSLFHSLTGYNSPLHF. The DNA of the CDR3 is TGTGCCAGCAGCTTATTCCATAGCCTAACAGGTTATAATTCACCCCTCCACTTT.

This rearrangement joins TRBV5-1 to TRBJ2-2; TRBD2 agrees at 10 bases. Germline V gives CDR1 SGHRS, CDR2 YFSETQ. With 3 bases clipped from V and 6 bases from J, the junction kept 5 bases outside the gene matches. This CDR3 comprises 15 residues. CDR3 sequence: CASSWGLASPGELFF. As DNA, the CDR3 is TGCGCCAGCAGCTGGGGACTAGCGTCCCCCGGGGAGCTGTTTTTT.

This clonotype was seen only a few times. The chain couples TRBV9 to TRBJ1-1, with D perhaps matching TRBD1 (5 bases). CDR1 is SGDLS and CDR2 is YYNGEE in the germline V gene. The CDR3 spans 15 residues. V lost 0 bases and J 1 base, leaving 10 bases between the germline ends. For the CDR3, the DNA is TGTGCCAGCAGCGTAGAAGGCAGGGCGAACACTGAAGCTTTCTTT. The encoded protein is CASSVEGRANTEAFF.

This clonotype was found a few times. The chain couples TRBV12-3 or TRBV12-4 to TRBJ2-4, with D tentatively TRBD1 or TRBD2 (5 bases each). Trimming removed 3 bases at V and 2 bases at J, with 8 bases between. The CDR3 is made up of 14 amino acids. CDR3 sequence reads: CASSFGATKNIQYF. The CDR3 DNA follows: TGTGCCAGCAGTTTCGGGGCGACCAAAAACATTCAGTACTTC.

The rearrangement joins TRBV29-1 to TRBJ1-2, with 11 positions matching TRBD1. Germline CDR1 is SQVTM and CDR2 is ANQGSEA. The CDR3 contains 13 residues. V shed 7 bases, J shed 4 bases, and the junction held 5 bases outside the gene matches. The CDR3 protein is CSAGQGAGYGYTF. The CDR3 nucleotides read TGCAGCGCCGGACAGGGGGCAGGCTATGGCTACACCTTC.

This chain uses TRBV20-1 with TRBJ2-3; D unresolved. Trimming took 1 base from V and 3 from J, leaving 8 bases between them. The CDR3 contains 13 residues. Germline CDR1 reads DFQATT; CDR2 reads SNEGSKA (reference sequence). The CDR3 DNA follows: TGCAGTGCTAGAGTGATAGTTACAGATACGCAGTATTTT. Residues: CSARVIVTDTQYF.

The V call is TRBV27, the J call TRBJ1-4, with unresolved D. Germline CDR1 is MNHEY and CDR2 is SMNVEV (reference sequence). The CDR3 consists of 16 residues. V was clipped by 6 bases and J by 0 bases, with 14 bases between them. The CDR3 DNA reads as TGTGCCAGCAGAGACCGAGCGGTCCCAACTAATGAAAAACTGTTTTTT. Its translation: CASRDRAVPTNEKLFF.

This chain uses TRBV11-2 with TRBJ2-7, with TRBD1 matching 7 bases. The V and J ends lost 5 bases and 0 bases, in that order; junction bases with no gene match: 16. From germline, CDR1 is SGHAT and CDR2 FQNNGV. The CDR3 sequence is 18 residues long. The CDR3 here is CASSDSVWGTESSYEQYF. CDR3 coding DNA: TGTGCCAGCAGCGATTCGGTTTGGGGGACAGAGAGCTCCTACGAGCAGTACTTC.

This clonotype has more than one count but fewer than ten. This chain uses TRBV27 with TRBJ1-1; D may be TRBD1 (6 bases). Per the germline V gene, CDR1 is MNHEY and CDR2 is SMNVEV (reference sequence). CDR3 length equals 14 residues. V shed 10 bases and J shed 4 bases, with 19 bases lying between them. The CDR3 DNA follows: TGTGCCACCATGGGACGAGGGGGTGTCACTGAAGCTTTCTTT. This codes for CATMGRGGVTEAFF.

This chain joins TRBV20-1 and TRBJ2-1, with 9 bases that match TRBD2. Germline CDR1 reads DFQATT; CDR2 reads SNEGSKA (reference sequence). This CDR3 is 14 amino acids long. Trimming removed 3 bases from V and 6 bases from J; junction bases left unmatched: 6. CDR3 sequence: CSASSGRLSNEQFF. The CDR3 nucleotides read TGCAGTGCTAGCAGCGGGAGGTTATCCAATGAGCAGTTCTTC.

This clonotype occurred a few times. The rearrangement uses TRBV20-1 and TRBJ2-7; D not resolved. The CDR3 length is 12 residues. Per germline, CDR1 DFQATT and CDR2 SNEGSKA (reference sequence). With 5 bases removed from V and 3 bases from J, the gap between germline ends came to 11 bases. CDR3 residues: CSAARSYYEQYF. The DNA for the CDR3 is TGCAGTGCTGCCAGGTCTTACTACGAGCAGTACTTC.

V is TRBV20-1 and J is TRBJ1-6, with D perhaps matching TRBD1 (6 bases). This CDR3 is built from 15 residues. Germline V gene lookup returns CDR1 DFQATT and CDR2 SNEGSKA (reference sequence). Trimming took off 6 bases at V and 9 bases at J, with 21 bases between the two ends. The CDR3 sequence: CSARSGYRVGSPLHF. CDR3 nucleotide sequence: TGCAGTGCAAGATCTGGCTACAGGGTGGGTTCACCCCTCCACTTT.

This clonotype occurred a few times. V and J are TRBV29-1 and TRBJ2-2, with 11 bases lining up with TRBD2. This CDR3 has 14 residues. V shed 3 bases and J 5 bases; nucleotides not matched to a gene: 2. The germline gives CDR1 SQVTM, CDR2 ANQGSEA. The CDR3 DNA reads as TGCAGCGTTGATACTAGCGGGAGAACCGGGGAGCTGTTTTTT. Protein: CSVDTSGRTGELFF.

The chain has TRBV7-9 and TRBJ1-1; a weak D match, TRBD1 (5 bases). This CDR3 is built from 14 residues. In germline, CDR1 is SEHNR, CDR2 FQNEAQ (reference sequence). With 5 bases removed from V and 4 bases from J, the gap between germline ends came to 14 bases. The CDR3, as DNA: TGTGCCAGCAGCATCACAGGAGTTAGCACTGAAGCTTTCTTT. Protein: CASSITGVSTEAFF.

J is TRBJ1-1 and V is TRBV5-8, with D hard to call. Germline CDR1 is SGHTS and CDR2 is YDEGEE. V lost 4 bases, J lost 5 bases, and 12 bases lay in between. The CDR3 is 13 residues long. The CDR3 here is CASSPNGETEAFF. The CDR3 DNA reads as TGTGCCAGCAGCCCGAACGGGGAAACTGAAGCTTTCTTT.

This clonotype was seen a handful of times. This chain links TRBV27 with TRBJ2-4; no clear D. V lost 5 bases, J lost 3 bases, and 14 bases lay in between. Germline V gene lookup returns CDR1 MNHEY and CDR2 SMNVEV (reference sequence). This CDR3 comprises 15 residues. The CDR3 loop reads CASSPLEVDKNIQYF. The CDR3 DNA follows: TGTGCCAGCAGTCCTTTAGAGGTGGACAAAAACATTCAGTACTTC.

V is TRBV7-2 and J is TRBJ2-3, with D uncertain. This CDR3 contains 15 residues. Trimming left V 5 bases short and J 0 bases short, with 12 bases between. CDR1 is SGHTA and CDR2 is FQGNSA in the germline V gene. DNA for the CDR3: TGTGCCAGCAGCCCTAGTGGGCTAAGCACAGATACGCAGTATTTT. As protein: CASSPSGLSTDTQYF. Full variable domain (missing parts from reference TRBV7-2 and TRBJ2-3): GAGVSQSPSNKVTEKGKDVELRCDPISGHTALYWYRQSLGQGLEFLIYFQGNSAPDKSGLPSDRFSAERTGGSVSTLTIQRTQQEDSAVYLCASSPSGLSTDTQYFGPGTRLTVL.

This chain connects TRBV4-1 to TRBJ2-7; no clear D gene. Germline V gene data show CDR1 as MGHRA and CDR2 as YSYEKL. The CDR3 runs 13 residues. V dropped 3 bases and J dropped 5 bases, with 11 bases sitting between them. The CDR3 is CASSHSLSHEQYF. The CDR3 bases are TGCGCCAGCAGCCATTCCCTTTCGCACGAGCAGTACTTC.

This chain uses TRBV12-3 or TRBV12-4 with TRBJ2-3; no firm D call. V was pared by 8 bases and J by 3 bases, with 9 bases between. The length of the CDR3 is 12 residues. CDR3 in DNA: TGTGCCAGCGGGTTATGGACAGATACGCAGTATTTT. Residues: CASGLWTDTQYF.

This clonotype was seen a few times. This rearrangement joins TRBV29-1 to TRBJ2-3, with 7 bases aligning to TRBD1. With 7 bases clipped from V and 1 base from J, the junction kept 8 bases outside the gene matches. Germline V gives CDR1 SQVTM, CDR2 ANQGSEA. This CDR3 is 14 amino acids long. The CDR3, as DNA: TGCAGCGGCCTCGAGGGGGCCGGCACAGATACGCAGTATTTT. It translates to CSGLEGAGTDTQYF.

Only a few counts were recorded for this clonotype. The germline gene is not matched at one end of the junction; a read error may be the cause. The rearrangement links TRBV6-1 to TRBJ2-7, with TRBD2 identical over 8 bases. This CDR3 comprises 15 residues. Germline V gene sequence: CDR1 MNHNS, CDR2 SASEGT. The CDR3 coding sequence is TGTGCCAGCACCCCGGGGGGGTCGGGGTCCTCCGAGCAGTACTTC. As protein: CASTPGGSGSSEQYF.

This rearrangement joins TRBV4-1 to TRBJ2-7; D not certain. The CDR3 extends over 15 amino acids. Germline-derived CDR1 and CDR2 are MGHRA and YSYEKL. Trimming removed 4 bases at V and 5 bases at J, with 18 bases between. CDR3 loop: CASSPWVTPFNEQYF. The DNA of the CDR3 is TGCGCCAGCAGCCCGTGGGTCACCCCTTTCAACGAGCAGTACTTC.